The source of this T cell receptor (beta chain) is a study of T cells after yellow fever vaccination. Whole-study findings and limits: Most primary-vaccination clones reappeared after the booster (about 97% CD4, 88% CD8).

Germline V gene data show CDR1 as WSHSY and CDR2 as SAAADI. The CDR3 sequence is 16 residues long. V dropped 4 bases and J dropped 3; count of bases not matched to a gene: 12. Universal primer sites and UMIs were introduced during 5'RACE template-switching synthesis of TCR cDNA. TCRdb called the 5' RACE reads again in MiXCR, with one record for every CDR3 protein. The data hold over 110,000 distinct CDR3 sequences, with less than 9.5% observed a single time. This clonotype has a count of ten or more. Its antigen remains unknown. The sequencing used CD4+ T cells sorted from PBMCs, collected 5 days after the yellow fever booster vaccination. The TCR sequence derives from a man aged 25-45 years who received the YFV17D yellow fever vaccine. The chain carries TRBV10-2 and TRBJ2-7, with 7 bases lining up with TRBD2. The CDR3 bases are TGCGCCAGCAGTGGCCTGGGAGGGAGAGTCCTCTACGAGCAGTACTTC. It is translated as CASSGLGGRVLYEQYF.